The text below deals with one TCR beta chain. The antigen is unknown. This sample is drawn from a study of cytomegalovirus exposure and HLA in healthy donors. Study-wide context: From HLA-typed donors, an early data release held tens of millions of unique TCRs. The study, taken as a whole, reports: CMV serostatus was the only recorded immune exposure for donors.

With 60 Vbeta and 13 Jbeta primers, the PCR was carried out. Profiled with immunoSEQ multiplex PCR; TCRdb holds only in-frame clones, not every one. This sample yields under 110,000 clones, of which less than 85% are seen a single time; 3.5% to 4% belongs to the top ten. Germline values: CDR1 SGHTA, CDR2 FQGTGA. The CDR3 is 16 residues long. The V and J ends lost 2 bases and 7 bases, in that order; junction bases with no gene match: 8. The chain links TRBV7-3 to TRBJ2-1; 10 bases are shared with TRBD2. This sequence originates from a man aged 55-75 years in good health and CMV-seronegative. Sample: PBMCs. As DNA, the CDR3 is TGTGCCAGCAGCTTAGGCCCAACTAGCGGGGAGAATGAGCAGTTCTTC. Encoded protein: CASSLGPTSGENEQFF.